The 28 T cell receptor beta chains below were found in one sample sequenced in a study of CD8 T cells in Susac syndrome. Random hexamers were used to reverse transcribe an amount of about 0.5 to 1 ug RNA. TCRdb reprocessed the immunoSEQ multiplex PCR reads via MiXCR and lists one record per CDR3 protein. Counted here are over 95,000 distinct CDR3 sequences, about 90% occurring once; the ten biggest clones make up approximately 0.11%. Sequences were obtained from CD8+ T cells from PBMCs. Receptor source: a human donor in good health.

This chain connects TRBV20-1 to TRBJ1-5; D gene ambiguous. The V end was cut by 5 bases, the J end by 3 bases, with 8 bases between. The CDR3 has 12 residues. CDR1 is DFQATT, CDR2 SNEGSKA, per germline (reference sequence). The CDR3 DNA is TGCAGTGCTGGACGGAACAATCAGCCCCAGCATTTT. Protein sequence: CSAGRNNQPQHF.

This clonotype came up once. The chain has TRBV3-1 and TRBJ1-2, with TRBD1 matching over 8 bases. The CDR3 sequence is 15 residues long. The V gene's germline CDR1 is LGHDT and CDR2 YNNKEL (reference sequence). Losses at the gene ends were 4 bases for V and 8 bases for J; bases not matched to a gene: 12. CDR3 region: CASSPTGQAPRGYTF. DNA for the CDR3: TGTGCCAGCAGCCCAACGGGACAGGCCCCTCGAGGCTACACCTTC.

This rearrangement joins TRBV15 to TRBJ2-1; 9 bases match TRBD1. This CDR3 has 14 residues. The V and J ends lost 5 bases and 6 bases, in that order; junction bases with no gene match: 5. Per the germline V gene, CDR1 is LNHNV and CDR2 is YYDKDF (reference sequence). The CDR3 spells CATSPRTGVNEQFF. The CDR3, as DNA: TGTGCCACCAGCCCCCGGACAGGGGTCAATGAGCAGTTCTTC. The complete variable domain, with remaining parts taken from reference TRBV15 and TRBJ2-1, reads DAMVIQNPRYQVTQFGKPVTLSCSQTLNHNVMYWYQQKSSQAPKLLFHYYDKDFNNEADTPDNFQSRRPNTSFCFLDIRSPGLGDTAMYLCATSPRTGVNEQFFGPGTRLTVL.

CDR3 protein: CASSGGAKSSYNEQFF. CDR3 nucleotides: TGTGCCAGCAGCGGGGGGGCGAAAAGCTCCTACAATGAGCAGTTCTTC. The chain combines TRBV5-6 with TRBJ2-1, with D tentatively TRBD2 (7 bases). Germline V gene sequence: CDR1 SGHDT, CDR2 YYEEEE. Trimming took off 4 bases at V and 0 bases at J, with 14 bases between the two ends. This CDR3 is built from 16 residues.

The rearrangement links TRBV20-1 to TRBJ2-3; TRBD2 aligns across 8 bases. This CDR3 is built from 13 residues. Germline loops: CDR1 DFQATT, CDR2 SNEGSKA (reference sequence). CDR3 sequence reads: CRLSGMRTDTQYF. CDR3 nucleotide sequence: TGCAGACTTAGCGGGATGAGAACAGATACGCAGTATTTT.

The CDR3 is CASSISAVRVLSGELFF. The CDR3 bases are TGTGCCAGTAGTATTTCCGCGGTCAGGGTACTTTCCGGGGAGCTGTTTTTT. The rearrangement joins TRBV19 to TRBJ2-2; TRBD1 might be the D (5 bases). CDR3 length equals 17 residues. Germline V gene data show CDR1 as LNHDA and CDR2 as SQIVND (reference sequence). V lost 3 bases, J lost 6 bases, and 20 bases lay in between.

The chain links TRBV7-7 to TRBJ2-5; 7 positions match TRBD2. V gave up 9 bases and J gave up 0 bases; unmatched junction bases: 7. The CDR3 runs 14 residues. From germline, CDR1 is SSHAT and CDR2 FNYEAQ (reference sequence). In DNA, the CDR3 is TGTGCCAGTGTTGCGGGGGAGCACCAAGAGACCCAGTACTTC. Its protein is CASVAGEHQETQYF.

This clonotype showed up just once. The chain uses TRBV20-1 and TRBJ2-3, with 9 nucleotides matching TRBD2. The CDR3 sequence is 17 residues long. The germline V gene has CDR1 DFQATT and CDR2 SNEGSKA (reference sequence). V shed 2 bases and J 2 bases; nucleotides not matched to a gene: 11. CDR3: CSARSGLASSLTDTQYF. CDR3 nucleotides: TGCAGTGCTAGATCAGGACTAGCGTCGAGTCTCACAGATACGCAGTATTTT.

J is TRBJ1-2 and V is TRBV9, with 8 nucleotides matching TRBD1. The CDR3 has 12 amino acids. V was pared by 4 bases and J by 7 bases, with 3 bases of the junction left unmatched. The germline CDR1 and CDR2 sequences are SGDLS and YYNGEE. The DNA for the CDR3 is TGTGCCAGCAGCTCAGGGGGCGGTGGCTACACCTTC. This encodes CASSSGGGGYTF. Together with reference TRBV9 and TRBJ1-2, the CDR3 gives the full variable domain: DSGVTQTPKHLITATGQRVTLRCSPRSGDLSVYWYQQSLDQGLQFLIQYYNGEERAKGNILERFSAQQFPDLHSELNLSSLELGDSALYFCASSSGGGGYTFGSGTRLTVV.

The V and J genes are TRBV3-1 and TRBJ1-6; no clear D. CDR1 LGHDT and CDR2 YNNKEL come from the germline V gene (reference sequence). This CDR3 is built from 16 residues. Trimming removed 2 bases from V and 4 bases from J, with 12 bases in between. CDR3 amino acids: CASSQLSRRYNSPLHF. In DNA, the CDR3 is TGTGCCAGCAGCCAACTATCCAGGCGATATAATTCACCCCTCCACTTT.

The J gene is TRBJ2-7, the V gene TRBV12-3 or TRBV12-4; tentatively, D is TRBD1 (5 bases). The V and J ends lost 2 bases and 3 bases respectively, with 11 bases between them. The CDR3 spans 14 residues. CDR3: CASSLNRGNYEQYF. For the CDR3, the DNA is TGTGCCAGCAGTTTAAATAGGGGCAACTACGAGCAGTACTTC.

The gene calls are TRBV29-1 and TRBJ2-5; D remains ambiguous. This CDR3 contains 11 residues. Germline values: CDR1 SQVTM, CDR2 ANQGSEA. The ends were cut back, 0 bases at V and 5 bases at J, with 4 bases in the middle. CDR3 sequence: CSVEDGETQYF. The CDR3 coding sequence is TGCAGCGTTGAAGATGGGGAGACCCAGTACTTC. The full variable domain, rest sourced from reference TRBV29-1 and TRBJ2-5, is SAVISQKPSRDICQRGTSLTIQCQVDSQVTMMFWYRQQPGQSLTLIATANQGSEATYESGFVIDKFPISRPNLTFSTLTVSNMSPEDSSIYLCSVEDGETQYFGPGTRLLVL.

The DNA of the CDR3 is TGCAGTGCTAGAGTGTACGGGAACACCGGGGAGCTGTTTTTT. It yields the protein CSARVYGNTGELFF. The rearrangement joins TRBV20-1 to TRBJ2-2; D is uncertain. The CDR3 runs to 14 residues. Trimming removed 1 base at V and 1 base at J, with 7 bases between. CDR1 is DFQATT and CDR2 is SNEGSKA in the germline V gene (reference sequence).

This clonotype showed up just once. The genes are TRBV3-1 and TRBJ2-2; a weak D match, TRBD2 (6 bases). The CDR3 covers 17 residues. Germline CDR1 is LGHDT and CDR2 is YNNKEL (reference sequence). The V gene lost 4 bases and the J gene lost 3 bases, with 18 bases spanning the gap. Here the CDR3 DNA reads TGTGCCAGCAGCCGACGCGTCGGGAGCCTCGACACCGGGGAGCTGTTTTTT. Residues: CASSRRVGSLDTGELFF.

The chain uses TRBV5-1 and TRBJ2-7; 7 bases match TRBD1. Germline V gene sequence: CDR1 SGHRS, CDR2 YFSETQ. The CDR3 loop spans 17 amino acids. J lost 1 base, V lost 1 base, and 11 bases had no gene match. CDR3 loop: CASSLRGGTVKSYEQYF. CDR3 nucleotide sequence: TGCGCCAGCAGCTTGCGTGGTGGGACAGTGAAGTCCTACGAGCAGTACTTC.

This chain connects TRBV6-5 to TRBJ1-2, with a weak D call TRBD1 (5 bases). The CDR3 is made up of 17 amino acids. V lost 0 bases to trimming and J lost 5 bases, with 19 bases between them. Germline CDR1 is MNHEY and CDR2 is SVGAGI. This CDR3 reads CASSYSHSRVGVYGYTF. CDR3 nucleotide sequence: TGTGCCAGCAGTTACTCCCATAGTCGGGTGGGGGTTTATGGCTACACCTTC.

This chain uses TRBV20-1 with TRBJ2-7; 12 nucleotides agree with TRBD2. Germline values: CDR1 DFQATT, CDR2 SNEGSKA (reference sequence). This CDR3 has 16 amino acids. V lost 5 bases and J lost 1; bases outside the gene matches: 9. The CDR3 sequence: CSADGLAGRGSYEQYF. CDR3 DNA sequence: TGCAGTGCTGATGGACTAGCGGGAAGGGGGTCCTACGAGCAGTACTTC.

The chain joins TRBV7-3 to TRBJ2-3; 7 bases map to TRBD2. CDR1 SGHTA and CDR2 FQGTGA come from the germline V gene. This CDR3 is 15 amino acids long. V was clipped by 7 bases and J by 2 bases; unmatched bases: 9. CDR3 sequence: CASTETGGITDTQYF. CDR3 in DNA: TGTGCCAGCACCGAAACGGGGGGAATCACAGATACGCAGTATTTT.

The rearrangement uses TRBV12-3 or TRBV12-4 and TRBJ1-5, with TRBD1 matching 7 bases. V shed 11 bases, J shed 7 bases, and the junction held 17 bases outside the gene matches. The CDR3 runs to 15 residues. CDR3 in DNA: TGTGCCTCGACCGGGGGGGCAGGGGGAGTCCAGCCCCAGCATTTT. Translating it yields CASTGGAGGVQPQHF.

The chain uses TRBV4-1 and TRBJ1-2; 7 bases agree with TRBD1. Germline lookup yields CDR1 MGHRA and CDR2 YSYEKL. V lost 1 base, J lost 5 bases, and 4 bases stayed unmatched. The CDR3 is 14 residues long. The CDR3 DNA is TGCGCCAGCAGCCAAGGGACAGGAGGGTATGGCTACACCTTC. The encoded protein is CASSQGTGGYGYTF.

The genes are TRBV7-3 and TRBJ2-1; no clear D gene. Germline lookup yields CDR1 SGHTA and CDR2 FQGTGA. The CDR3 sequence is 12 residues long. Trimming took 5 bases from V and 8 from J, leaving 10 bases between them. The chain's CDR3 is CASSDGGYEQFF. The CDR3 nucleotides are TGTGCCAGCAGCGACGGTGGGTATGAGCAGTTCTTC. Looking up the rest from reference TRBV7-3 and TRBJ2-1 gives the full variable domain: GAGVSQTPSNKVTEKGKYVELRCDPISGHTALYWYRQSLGQGPEFLIYFQGTGAADDSGLPNDRFFAVRPEGSVSTLKIQRTERGDSAVYLCASSDGGYEQFFGPGTRLTVL.

As DNA, the CDR3 is TGTGCCAGCAGCGTAGACCAGGGAGTGAACTACAATGAGCAGTTCTTC. Translated, it gives CASSVDQGVNYNEQFF. V usage is TRBV9 and J usage is TRBJ2-1; D could derive from TRBD1 or TRBD2 (5 bases each). V was trimmed by 0 bases and J by 3 bases, leaving 13 bases between them. Germline loops: CDR1 SGDLS, CDR2 YYNGEE. The length of the CDR3 is 16 residues.

V and J are TRBV29-1 and TRBJ2-7; maybe TRBD1 (6 bases). V lost 5 bases to trimming and J lost 2 bases, with 13 bases between them. The CDR3 is made up of 13 amino acids. Looked up from germline, CDR1 is SQVTM and CDR2 is ANQGSEA. CDR3: CSVSLRDTYEQYF. The CDR3 bases are TGCAGCGTTAGTCTCCGGGACACCTACGAGCAGTACTTC.

V and J are TRBV11-1 and TRBJ2-1; 8 nucleotides match TRBD2. CDR3 length: 16 residues. V shed 7 bases and J 8 bases; nucleotides not matched to a gene: 16. Germline CDR1 SGHAT, CDR2 FQDESV (reference sequence). The CDR3 DNA reads TGTGCCAGCACCCCCCCCGGCGCGGGAGGAGGTGATGAGCAGTTCTTC. It codes for CASTPPGAGGGDEQFF.

This clonotype has a single count. V gene TRBV27 combines with J gene TRBJ2-1, with 8 bases lining up with TRBD2. The CDR3 sequence is 13 residues long. The germline CDR1 and CDR2 sequences are MNHEY and SMNVEV (reference sequence). Trimming removed 6 bases from V and 10 bases from J; junction bases left unmatched: 8. DNA for the CDR3: TGTGCCAGCAGCCTTAGCGGGGCTCTGGAGCAGTTCTTC. This codes for CASSLSGALEQFF.

The V call is TRBV27, the J call TRBJ1-5, with a weak D call TRBD1 (6 bases). The CDR3 length is 14 residues. Deletions cut 3 bases from V and 7 bases from J, with 13 bases between. Germline CDR1 MNHEY, CDR2 SMNVEV (reference sequence). The CDR3: CASSFVRGGQPQHF. DNA for the CDR3: TGTGCCAGCAGTTTCGTCAGGGGCGGACAGCCCCAGCATTTT.

This clonotype has a single count. This sequence joins TRBV20-1 and TRBJ2-3, with TRBD2 matching over 10 bases. This CDR3 has 15 amino acids. J was trimmed by 5 bases and V by 2 bases; bases with no gene match: 7. Germline-derived CDR1 and CDR2 are DFQATT and SNEGSKA (reference sequence). Written as DNA, the CDR3 is TGCAGTGCTAGACCCCTAGCGGGAGTAATAGATACGCAGTATTTT. This encodes CSARPLAGVIDTQYF.

V usage is TRBV3-1 and J usage is TRBJ2-7; TRBD2 aligns across 13 bases. The CDR3 is 15 amino acids. J lost 4 bases, V lost 9 bases, and 9 bases had no gene match. Germline-derived CDR1 and CDR2 are LGHDT and YNNKEL (reference sequence). The CDR3 bases are TGTGCCAGTCTCGGACTAGCGGGAGCGGAGTACGAGCAGTACTTC. Translation: CASLGLAGAEYEQYF.